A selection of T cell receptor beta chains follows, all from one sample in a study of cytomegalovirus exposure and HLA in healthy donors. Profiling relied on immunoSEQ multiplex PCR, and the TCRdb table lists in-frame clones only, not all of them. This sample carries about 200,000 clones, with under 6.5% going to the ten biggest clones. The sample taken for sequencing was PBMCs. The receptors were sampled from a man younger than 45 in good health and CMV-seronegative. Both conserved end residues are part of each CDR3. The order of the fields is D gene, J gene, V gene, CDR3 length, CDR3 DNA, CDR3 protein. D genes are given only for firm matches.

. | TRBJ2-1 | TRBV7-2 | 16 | TGTGCCAGCAGCTTAGCGAGGGCTCCCCGCTACAATGAGCAGTTCTTC | CASSLARAPRYNEQFF
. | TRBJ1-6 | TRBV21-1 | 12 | TGTGCCAGCAGCATCAAGGGGTCACCCCTCCACTTT | CASSIKGSPLHF
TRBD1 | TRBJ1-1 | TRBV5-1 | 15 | TGCGCCAGCAGCTGGGGGGGGACAGGAGGAACTGAAGCTTTCTTT | CASSWGGTGGTEAFF
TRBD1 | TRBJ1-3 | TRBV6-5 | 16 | TGTGCCAGCAGTTACTCGACAGGGAGCTCTGGAAACACCATATATTTT | CASSYSTGSSGNTIYF
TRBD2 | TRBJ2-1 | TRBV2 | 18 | TGTGCCAGCAGAGAACTAGCGGGAGGTTCCGACTACTACAATGAGCAGTTCTTC | CASRELAGGSDYYNEQFF
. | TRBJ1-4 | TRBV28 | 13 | TGTGCCAGCAGTTTGGGGGCAGATGAAAAACTGTTTTTT | CASSLGADEKLFF
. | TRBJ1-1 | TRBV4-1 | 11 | TGCGCCACTTCGGGGAACACTGAAGCTTTCTTT | CATSGNTEAFF
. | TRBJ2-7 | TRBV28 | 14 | TGTGCCAGCAGTCTGGACGGCGGGGCCTACGAGCAGTACTTC | CASSLDGGAYEQYF
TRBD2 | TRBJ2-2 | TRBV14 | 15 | TGTGCCAGCAATCTAGCGGGGGGGCCCACCGGGGAGCTGTTTTTT | CASNLAGGPTGELFF
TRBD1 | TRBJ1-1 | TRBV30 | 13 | TGTGCCTGGAAGCAGGGGGGGAACACTGAAGCTTTCTTT | CAWKQGGNTEAFF